The 18 T cell receptor beta chains presented below share a single source sample, sequenced in a study of CD8 T cells in Susac syndrome. An amount of RNA that ranged from roughly 0.45 to 1 ug was reverse transcribed with random hexamers. TCRdb reprocessed the immunoSEQ multiplex PCR reads via MiXCR and lists one record per CDR3 protein. This sample yields 350,000 to 550,000 distinct CDR3 sequences, of which approximately 89% are seen a single time; about 0.1% belongs to the top ten. Sequenced material: CD8+ T cells from PBMCs. The receptors were gathered from a human donor with multiple sclerosis.

This clonotype was seen once. The CDR3 DNA follows: TGTGCCAGCAGTCCGCGGGGGGGATCCGGCACTGAAGCTTTCTTT. It yields the protein CASSPRGGSGTEAFF. V is TRBV6-4 and J is TRBJ1-1; D might be TRBD1 (5 bases). Germline CDR1 and CDR2: MRHNA and SNTAGT. Trimming stripped 5 bases from V and 4 bases from J, with 17 bases between. This CDR3 contains 15 residues.

This clonotype was observed a few times. The rearrangement joins TRBV11-2 to TRBJ2-2; a possible D gene is TRBD1 (5 bases). CDR1 SGHAT and CDR2 FQNNGV come from the germline V gene. The V end lost 10 bases, the J end lost 3 bases, and 9 bases lay between the germline ends. CDR3 length equals 12 residues. The CDR3 DNA reads TGTGCCATTGACAGATACACCGGGGAGCTGTTTTTT. Residues: CAIDRYTGELFF.

This chain connects TRBV4-1 to TRBJ2-7; D remains unclear. With 4 bases removed from V and 0 bases from J, the gap between germline ends came to 13 bases. Germline values: CDR1 MGHRA, CDR2 YSYEKL. CDR3 size: 15 residues. The CDR3, as DNA: TGCGCCAGCAGCCTAGGACCGCAAAGCTCCTACGAGCAGTACTTC. It translates to CASSLGPQSSYEQYF.

The chain combines TRBV7-9 with TRBJ2-1, with 8 bases aligning to TRBD2. With V trimmed by 4 bases and J by 7 bases, 6 bases remained unmatched. Germline CDR1 and CDR2: SEHNR and FQNEAQ (reference sequence). The CDR3 length is 14 residues. The CDR3: CASSWERELNEQFF. The CDR3 DNA reads as TGTGCCAGCAGCTGGGAGCGGGAGCTAAATGAGCAGTTCTTC.

This clonotype showed up just a few times. The chain has TRBV5-4 and TRBJ2-7, with a tentative D call TRBD1 (6 bases). Trimming stripped 4 bases from V and 6 bases from J, with 14 bases between. The CDR3 length is 13 residues. Germline assignment: CDR1 SGHNT and CDR2 YYREEE (reference sequence). CDR3 residues: CASSPSTGPEQYF. The CDR3, as DNA: TGTGCCAGCAGCCCGTCGACAGGACCCGAGCAGTACTTC.

This clonotype has only one observation. The chain carries TRBV27 and TRBJ1-1; D is undetermined. The CDR3 extends over 13 amino acids. Trimming pared 2 bases from V and 3 bases from J, leaving 7 bases between. Germline V gene data show CDR1 as MNHEY and CDR2 as SMNVEV (reference sequence). CDR3 nucleotide sequence: TGTGCCAGCAGTTTAAGTAGGGACACTGAAGCTTTCTTT. It encodes CASSLSRDTEAFF.

The sample holds one count of this clonotype. This rearrangement joins TRBV28 to TRBJ2-7; 10 bases agree with TRBD1. Germline lookup yields CDR1 MDHEN and CDR2 SYDVKM. CDR3 length: 18 amino acids. The ends lost 3 bases at V and 1 base at J; junction bases unmatched: 12. The CDR3 is CASSFPGTGASKSYEQYF. For the CDR3, the DNA is TGTGCCAGCAGTTTCCCTGGGACAGGGGCGTCAAAATCCTACGAGCAGTACTTC.

A few counts support this clonotype. The V call is TRBV6-5, the J call TRBJ2-3; TRBD2 matches at 8 bases. Germline CDR1 and CDR2: MNHEY and SVGAGI. The junction had 8 bases not matched to a gene; V was cut back by 8 bases and J by 1 base. There are 15 residues in the CDR3. CDR3: CASVDGGAGTDTQYF. CDR3 coding DNA: TGTGCCAGCGTTGACGGGGGGGCCGGCACAGATACGCAGTATTTT.

The chain is built from TRBV27 and TRBJ2-7, with D uncertain. CDR1 MNHEY and CDR2 SMNVEV come from the germline V gene (reference sequence). CDR3 length equals 14 residues. The V end was cut by 0 bases, the J end by 2 bases, with 8 bases between. The CDR3 DNA reads as TGTGCCAGCAGTTTATCAGCAGACGCCTACGAGCAGTACTTC. Its translation: CASSLSADAYEQYF.

V and J are TRBV30 and TRBJ2-7; D gene ambiguous. The CDR3 covers 12 residues. V shed 2 bases and J shed 6 bases, with 11 bases lying between them. Germline V gives CDR1 GTSNPN, CDR2 SVGIG (reference sequence). CDR3 DNA sequence: TGTGCCTGGAGTATTGGGTTGGGCGAGCAGTACTTC. It is translated as CAWSIGLGEQYF. The whole variable domain, remainder taken from reference TRBV30 and TRBJ2-7, is SQTIHQWPATLVQPVGSPLSLECTVEGTSNPNLYWYRQAAGRGLQLLFYSVGIGQISSEVPQNLSASRPQDRQFILSSKKLLLSDSGFYLCAWSIGLGEQYFGPGTRLTVT.

This clonotype was counted a single time. This chain uses TRBV20-1 with TRBJ2-7; 8 bases fit TRBD2. The CDR3 runs 15 residues. Germline lookup yields CDR1 DFQATT and CDR2 SNEGSKA (reference sequence). The V gene end was trimmed by 6 bases and the J gene end by 0 bases; junction bases not matched to a gene: 10. The CDR3 region is CSARFATSVSYEQYF. In DNA form, the CDR3 reads TGCAGTGCGCGATTCGCGACTAGCGTCTCCTACGAGCAGTACTTC.

The chain carries TRBV27 and TRBJ2-1, with 11 bases that match TRBD1. Per germline, CDR1 MNHEY and CDR2 SMNVEV (reference sequence). This CDR3 comprises 16 residues. V was clipped by 6 bases and J by 9 bases; unmatched bases: 13. CDR3 residues: CASSPGWTGGYGEQFF. The CDR3, as DNA: TGTGCCAGCAGCCCCGGATGGACAGGGGGCTATGGTGAGCAGTTCTTC.

The chain uses TRBV28 and TRBJ2-1; weak D call: TRBD2 (5 bases). This CDR3 is 16 amino acids long. The germline V gene has CDR1 MDHEN and CDR2 SYDVKM. V was shortened by 2 bases and J by 0 bases, with 11 bases between the two germline ends. CDR3 coding DNA: TGTGCCAGCAGTTTAAATAGTGGGAGCTCCTACAATGAGCAGTTCTTC. It codes for CASSLNSGSSYNEQFF.

This chain links TRBV28 with TRBJ2-7; the D is unclear. This CDR3 comprises 14 residues. Trimming shortened V by 5 bases and J by 0 bases, and 11 bases separated the two germline ends. Germline V gives CDR1 MDHEN, CDR2 SYDVKM. DNA of the CDR3: TGTGCCAGCAGTAAAGGGCTTTTCTCCTACGAGCAGTACTTC. Its translation: CASSKGLFSYEQYF. The full variable domain, with the rest looked up from reference TRBV28 and TRBJ2-7, is DVKVTQSSRYLVKRTGEKVFLECVQDMDHENMFWYRQDPGLGLRLIYFSYDVKMKEKGDIPEGYSVSREKKERFSLILESASTNQTSMYLCASSKGLFSYEQYFGPGTRLTVT.

This rearrangement joins TRBV30 to TRBJ1-2; D is unresolved. With 3 bases removed from V and 6 bases from J, the gap between germline ends came to 20 bases. Germline-derived CDR1 and CDR2 are GTSNPN and SVGIG (reference sequence). The CDR3 loop spans 15 amino acids. CDR3 sequence (DNA): TGTGCCTGGAGCTCTCGATGGGGAGGTTGGGATGGCTACACCTTC. Translated: CAWSSRWGGWDGYTF.

This sequence joins TRBV5-4 and TRBJ2-1; no reliable D call. The CDR3 runs to 14 residues. The V and J ends lost 1 base and 6 bases respectively, with 11 bases between them. Germline CDR1 and CDR2: SGHNT and YYREEE (reference sequence). CDR3 residues: CASSLFGVGNEQFF. The CDR3, as DNA: TGTGCCAGCAGCTTGTTTGGGGTAGGCAATGAGCAGTTCTTC.

The chain carries TRBV4-1 and TRBJ2-1, with D uncertain. Germline CDR1 and CDR2: MGHRA and YSYEKL. V lost 0 bases and J 8 bases, leaving 11 bases between the germline ends. This CDR3 region has 14 residues. CDR3 sequence (DNA): TGCGCCAGCAGCCAAGATCCCCGCCTGGATGAGCAGTTCTTC. This gives the protein CASSQDPRLDEQFF.

The chain recombines TRBV28 with TRBJ2-1, with TRBD1 matching 10 bases. This CDR3 comprises 15 residues. Trimming removed 6 bases from V and 7 bases from J; junction bases left unmatched: 9. The V gene's germline CDR1 is MDHEN and CDR2 SYDVKM. The CDR3 loop is CASSRRQGAGNEQFF. CDR3 nucleotides: TGTGCCAGCAGCCGTCGACAGGGGGCGGGTAATGAGCAGTTCTTC.